This passage covers 26 T cell receptor beta chains from one sample sequenced in a study of identical twins. TCRdb ran MiXCR on the 5' RACE reads and lists one entry per CDR3 protein. Of 450,000 to 500,000 distinct CDR3 sequences in the sample, over 11% were seen once. This same sample was also part of a study on yellow fever vaccine responses in identical twins.

Sample: CD4+ T cells sorted from blood. These receptors came from a woman between 18 and 30 years old in good health.

The chain is built from TRBV6-2 or TRBV6-3 and TRBJ2-7; tentatively, D is TRBD1 (6 bases). The CDR3 is 16 residues long. The V gene's germline CDR1 is MNHEY and CDR2 SVGEGT. Trimming removed 6 bases at V and 0 bases at J, with 18 bases between. CDR3 loop: CASSLMGQTGSYEQYF. CDR3 bases: TGTGCCAGCAGCCTAATGGGACAAACCGGCTCCTACGAGCAGTACTTC.

The chain has TRBV25-1 and TRBJ2-5, with a tentative D call TRBD1 (6 bases). In germline, CDR1 is MGHDK, CDR2 SYGVNS. V was shortened by 2 bases and J by 3 bases, with 10 bases between the two germline ends. The length of the CDR3 is 14 residues. CDR3 sequence reads: CASSERGQKETQYF. CDR3 DNA sequence: TGTGCCAGCAGTGAAAGAGGACAGAAAGAGACCCAGTACTTC.

The chain recombines TRBV28 with TRBJ2-7, with TRBD1 matching over 9 bases. The CDR3 runs to 15 residues. Germline CDR1 is MDHEN and CDR2 is SYDVKM. Unmatched junction bases numbered 10, after V lost 5 bases and J lost 5 bases. CDR3 region: CASSPPGTGSHEQYF. The CDR3, as DNA: TGTGCCAGCAGTCCCCCGGGGACAGGGTCCCACGAGCAGTACTTC.

The chain links TRBV19 to TRBJ1-2; D is ambiguous. Germline values: CDR1 LNHDA, CDR2 SQIVND (reference sequence). The CDR3 extends over 11 amino acids. V lost 11 bases and J lost 7, with 14 bases in between. CDR3 residues: CAGTVAGGYTF. CDR3 bases: TGTGCCGGCACCGTAGCAGGTGGCTACACCTTC.

This clonotype was seen a few times. This chain connects TRBV3-1 to TRBJ2-7; 8 bases are a match to TRBD2. V lost 8 bases to trimming and J lost 0 bases; unmatched junction nucleotides: 6. The CDR3 is made up of 14 amino acids. In germline, CDR1 is LGHDT, CDR2 YNNKEL (reference sequence). CDR3 bases: TGTGCCAGCCTTCTCAGCGGGAGCTCCTACGAGCAGTACTTC. Protein sequence: CASLLSGSSYEQYF.

The rearrangement uses TRBV7-9 and TRBJ2-7; a possible D gene is TRBD1 (6 bases). V lost 1 base and J lost 8, with 9 bases in between. The V gene's germline CDR1 is SEHNR and CDR2 FQNEAQ (reference sequence). This CDR3 region has 12 residues. The CDR3 sequence is CASSLDQGKQYF. CDR3 bases: TGTGCCAGCAGCTTAGACCAGGGGAAGCAGTACTTC.

This clonotype has more than one count but fewer than ten. The V gene is TRBV15, the J gene TRBJ2-1; D remains ambiguous. Trimming stripped 1 base from V and 6 bases from J, with 4 bases between. The V gene's germline CDR1 is LNHNV and CDR2 YYDKDF (reference sequence). CDR3 length: 12 amino acids. In DNA, the CDR3 is TGTGCCACCAGCAGAGTTGGCAATGAGCAGTTCTTC. Its protein is CATSRVGNEQFF.

This chain joins TRBV3-1 and TRBJ2-1; D gene unclear. Trimming cost V 1 base and J 1 base, with 17 bases left between them. The CDR3 has 18 amino acids. Germline-derived CDR1 and CDR2 are LGHDT and YNNKEL (reference sequence). CDR3 loop: CASSQVALEYNSYNEQFF. CDR3 DNA: TGTGCCAGCAGCCAAGTCGCCTTAGAATACAATTCCTACAATGAGCAGTTCTTC.

This clonotype was counted only a few times. The chain has TRBV5-1 and TRBJ2-7; 10 bases agree with TRBD2. The CDR3 totals 15 residues. The germline V gene has CDR1 SGHRS and CDR2 YFSETQ. With 0 bases clipped from V and 3 bases from J, the junction kept 3 bases outside the gene matches. CDR3 DNA sequence: TGCGCCAGCAGCTTGGGGACTAGCGGATACTACGAGCAGTACTTC. It is translated as CASSLGTSGYYEQYF.

This clonotype was picked up a small number of times. The V gene is TRBV15, the J gene TRBJ2-5; D call uncertain. The V end was cut by 0 bases, the J end by 4 bases, with 3 bases between. Per the germline V gene, CDR1 is LNHNV and CDR2 is YYDKDF (reference sequence). The CDR3 covers 12 residues. For the CDR3, the DNA is TGTGCCACCAGCAGAGATACAGAGACCCAGTACTTC. Translating gives CATSRDTETQYF.

This clonotype appeared a few times. The V and J genes are TRBV7-9 and TRBJ2-1; perhaps TRBD2 as D (6 bases). CDR3 size: 16 residues. Trimming took off 1 base at V and 7 bases at J, with 17 bases between the two ends. The V gene's germline CDR1 is SEHNR and CDR2 FQNEAQ (reference sequence). The CDR3 spells CASSLGRTSFGNEQFF. The CDR3 nucleotides read TGTGCCAGCAGCTTAGGCCGAACTAGCTTCGGGAATGAGCAGTTCTTC.

This clonotype was seen ten or more times. The chain carries TRBV13 and TRBJ2-5; D remains unclear. Per germline, CDR1 PRHDT and CDR2 FYEKMQ (reference sequence). Trimming left V 0 bases short and J 6 bases short, with 8 bases between. The CDR3 is made up of 13 amino acids. In nucleotides, the CDR3 is TGTGCCAGCAGCTTAGGTCTGGGAAAGACCCAGTACTTC. It codes for CASSLGLGKTQYF. Complete variable domain (other parts from reference TRBV13 and TRBJ2-5): AAGVIQSPRHLIKEKRETATLKCYPIPRHDTVYWYQQGPGQDPQFLISFYEKMQSDKGSIPDRFSAQQFSDYHSELNMSSLELGDSALYFCASSLGLGKTQYFGPGTRLLVL.

This clonotype was observed a few times. The chain links TRBV2 to TRBJ2-7; D unresolved. Germline V gene lookup returns CDR1 SNHLY and CDR2 FYNNEI. This CDR3 region has 16 residues. Between the trimmed V and J ends, which lost 3 bases and 3 bases, there was a span of 18 bases. Here the CDR3 reads CASSDPRGRENYEQYF. The CDR3 coding sequence is TGTGCCAGCAGTGACCCCCGCGGACGAGAAAACTACGAGCAGTACTTC.

The gene calls are TRBV7-9 and TRBJ2-5; 7 nucleotides match TRBD1. Trimming at V came to 4 bases and at J to 3 bases, leaving 5 bases not matched to a gene. The CDR3 loop spans 14 amino acids. Germline V gene sequence: CDR1 SEHNR, CDR2 FQNEAQ (reference sequence). The CDR3 region is CASSSQGWEETQYF. The CDR3 nucleotides read TGTGCCAGCAGCTCACAGGGGTGGGAAGAGACCCAGTACTTC.

There are a few counts of this clonotype. The chain recombines TRBV6-2 or TRBV6-3 with TRBJ2-1; tentatively, D is TRBD1 (5 bases). With 5 bases removed from V and 5 bases from J, the gap between germline ends came to 16 bases. CDR3 length: 15 amino acids. The germline CDR1 and CDR2 sequences are MNHEY and SVGEGT. The CDR3 DNA reads TGTGCCAGCAGTCCCAGGGTTGGGCAAAACAATGAGCAGTTCTTC. Translation: CASSPRVGQNNEQFF.

This clonotype was observed a handful of times. This chain uses TRBV29-1 with TRBJ2-5, with D possibly being TRBD2 (6 bases). CDR3 length: 12 residues. V lost 7 bases and J lost 5, with 14 bases in between. Looked up from germline, CDR1 is SQVTM and CDR2 is ANQGSEA. The CDR3 sequence: CSAMRGWETQYF. The CDR3 DNA reads as TGCAGCGCTATGCGGGGATGGGAGACCCAGTACTTC.

This chain joins TRBV20-1 and TRBJ2-5, with D possibly being TRBD1 (6 bases). Germline assignment: CDR1 DFQATT and CDR2 SNEGSKA (reference sequence). The CDR3 runs 13 residues. V dropped 0 bases and J dropped 4 bases, with 9 bases sitting between them. CDR3 amino acids: CSARDQGIETQYF. For the CDR3, the DNA is TGCAGTGCTAGAGATCAGGGGATAGAGACCCAGTACTTC.

This clonotype was seen only a few times. This sequence joins TRBV10-3 and TRBJ2-7; 7 bases match TRBD2. Germline CDR1 is ENHRY and CDR2 is SYGVKD. The V segment lost 3 bases and the J segment 3 bases; nucleotides outside the gene matches: 8. The CDR3 loop spans 15 amino acids. This chain's CDR3 is CAISESGSGIYEQYF. In DNA, the CDR3 is TGTGCCATCAGTGAATCTGGCAGCGGGATCTACGAGCAGTACTTC.

This sequence joins TRBV30 and TRBJ2-7; 9 bases fit TRBD1. Germline-derived CDR1 and CDR2 are GTSNPN and SVGIG (reference sequence). The CDR3 has 13 residues. The CDR3 region is CASSWDRDREQYF. CDR3 DNA sequence: TGTGCTTCCTCATGGGACAGGGACCGGGAGCAGTACTTC. Full variable domain (rest looked up from reference TRBV30 and TRBJ2-7): SQTIHQWPATLVQPVGSPLSLECTVEGTSNPNLYWYRQAAGRGLQLLFYSVGIGQISSEVPQNLSASRPQDRQFILSSKKLLLSDSGFYLCASSWDRDREQYFGPGTRLTVT.

The table lists this clonotype with many counts. The V gene is TRBV5-5, the J gene TRBJ2-1, with 10 nucleotides matching TRBD2. This CDR3 is 15 amino acids long. CDR1 and CDR2 (germline): SGHKS, YYEKEE (reference sequence). With V trimmed by 3 bases and J by 7 bases, 7 bases remained unmatched. Written as DNA, the CDR3 is TGTGCCAGCAGCTCCGTAGCGGGGGGCGGTAATGAGCAGTTCTTC. Translating it yields CASSSVAGGGNEQFF.

The table lists this clonotype with many counts. The gene calls are TRBV7-2 and TRBJ2-5, with 14 nucleotides matching TRBD2. This CDR3 is built from 16 residues. Germline V gives CDR1 SGHTA, CDR2 FQGNSA. The V segment lost 5 bases and the J segment 2 bases; nucleotides outside the gene matches: 4. The CDR3 coding sequence is TGTGCCAGCAGCCCCCGGACTAGCGGGGGGCAAGAGACCCAGTACTTC. Residues: CASSPRTSGGQETQYF.

This clonotype was counted only a few times. The chain links TRBV6-6 to TRBJ2-3; D not certain. CDR3 length: 12 amino acids. Germline loops: CDR1 MNHNY, CDR2 SVGAGI (reference sequence). Trimming left V 6 bases short and J 4 bases short, with 8 bases between. CDR3 DNA sequence: TGTGCCAGCAGAACGACACCAGATACGCAGTATTTT. Its protein is CASRTTPDTQYF.

The rearrangement uses TRBV4-3 and TRBJ2-1; D remains unclear. Per germline, CDR1 LGHNA and CDR2 YSLEER. The CDR3 loop spans 16 amino acids. V was clipped by 1 base and J by 4 bases, with 14 bases between them. CDR3 loop: CASSQGSPHGYNEQFF. The CDR3 DNA is TGCGCCAGCAGCCAAGGTTCGCCCCACGGGTACAATGAGCAGTTCTTC.

This clonotype was found many times. CDR3 nucleotide sequence: TGTGCCAGCAGCTTGGGAAGCGGGGGGAGCTCCTACAATGAGCAGTTCTTC. Residues: CASSLGSGGSSYNEQFF. The rearrangement links TRBV5-5 to TRBJ2-1, with 9 bases matching TRBD2. Germline trimming cut 0 bases from V and 0 bases from J; bases unmatched to any gene: 4. CDR1 and CDR2 from the germline V gene are SGHKS and YYEKEE (reference sequence). The CDR3 is 17 amino acids.

This chain connects TRBV5-1 to TRBJ2-7, with 10 nucleotides matching TRBD1. Germline trimming cut 3 bases from V and 2 bases from J; bases unmatched to any gene: 8. Germline V gives CDR1 SGHRS, CDR2 YFSETQ. The length of the CDR3 is 16 residues. The CDR3 is CASSSGGGQGTYEQYF. In DNA, the CDR3 is TGCGCCAGCAGCTCAGGGGGGGGACAGGGGACCTACGAGCAGTACTTC.

This clonotype was seen at least ten times. The J gene is TRBJ1-2, the V gene TRBV5-1; 7 bases fit TRBD1. The CDR3 covers 16 residues. CDR1 and CDR2 (germline): SGHRS, YFSETQ. The trim removed 0 bases at V and 2 bases at J, leaving 7 bases unmatched. CDR3 loop: CASSLDGWDSNYGYTF. The CDR3 DNA sequence: TGCGCCAGCAGCTTGGACGGGTGGGACAGCAACTATGGCTACACCTTC.